The 20 T cell receptor beta chains presented below share a single source sample, sequenced in a study of blood T cell repertoires in COVID-19. TCRdb keeps only in-frame clones here, not all; method: immunoSEQ multiplex PCR. The repertoire includes 180,000 or so clones, roughly 80% of them detected once, and approximately 9.9% sits in the top ten. Material for sequencing was peripheral blood. The receptors derive from a woman aged 40 to 49 with COVID-19, enrolled during active disease.

The chain recombines TRBV28 with TRBJ2-3; maybe TRBD2 (6 bases). The CDR3 totals 16 residues. V lost 8 bases and J 1 base, leaving 19 bases between the germline ends. Looked up from germline, CDR1 is MDHEN and CDR2 is SYDVKM. In DNA, the CDR3 is TGTGCCAGCCATAGGGCGGCGGGGCGGGGCACAGATACGCAGTATTTT. Protein sequence: CASHRAAGRGTDTQYF.

This chain links TRBV30 with TRBJ1-6, with D perhaps TRBD1 (6 bases). The V and J ends lost 4 bases and 4 bases respectively, with 11 bases between them. The CDR3 extends over 14 amino acids. The germline V gene encodes CDR1 GTSNPN and CDR2 SVGIG (reference sequence). The chain's CDR3 is CAWTGDFYNSPLHF. CDR3 nucleotide sequence: TGTGCCTGGACAGGGGATTTTTATAATTCACCCCTCCACTTT.

The genes are TRBV3-1 (or the pseudogene TRBV3-2) and TRBJ1-1; 7 bases are shared with TRBD1. CDR1 and CDR2 from the germline V gene are LGHDT and YNNKEL (reference sequence). With V trimmed by 0 bases and J by 11 bases, 6 bases remained unmatched. The CDR3 contains 13 residues. The CDR3 DNA follows: TGTGCCAGCAGCCAAGATCAGGACAGGTCGGCTTTCTTT. This translates into CASSQDQDRSAFF.

The chain has TRBV11-2 and TRBJ2-4; 7 bases align to TRBD2. The CDR3 length is 17 residues. CDR1 is SGHAT, CDR2 FQNNGV, per germline. After removal of 1 base from V and 1 base from J, the junction contained 7 bases not matched to a gene. The CDR3 loop reads CASSLVGGSMAKNIQYF. The CDR3 nucleotides read TGTGCCAGCAGCTTAGTCGGCGGGAGTATGGCCAAAAACATTCAGTACTTC.

The chain employs TRBV14 and TRBJ2-5; TRBD2 is a possible D gene (5 bases). V was clipped by 4 bases and J by 2 bases, with 11 bases between them. This CDR3 contains 14 residues. Germline CDR1 is SGHDN and CDR2 is FVKESK. CDR3 DNA: TGTGCCAGCAGCCCCCAACTAGGGCAAGAGACCCAGTACTTC. This codes for CASSPQLGQETQYF.

The gene calls are TRBV21-1 and TRBJ2-7; TRBD2, the table's D call, was not compared with the DNA. TRBV21-1 is tagged as a pseudogene. The CDR3 runs to 15 residues. CDR3 amino acids: CASSFKLLPLGEQYV. The CDR3 DNA follows: TGTGCCAGCAGTTTCAAACTATTGCCGCTGGGCGAGCAGTACGTC.

The gene calls are TRBV6-1 and TRBJ1-4; TRBD1 aligns across 8 bases. Germline V gives CDR1 MNHNS, CDR2 SASEGT. After removal of 3 bases from V and 7 bases from J, the junction contained 7 bases not matched to a gene. The CDR3 length is 15 residues. The CDR3 loop is CASSEQGALSEKLFF. The CDR3 nucleotides are TGTGCCAGCAGTGAGCAGGGGGCGCTCAGTGAAAAACTGTTTTTT.

V and J are TRBV7-2 and TRBJ2-1; D unresolved. The CDR3 loop spans 13 amino acids. The ends were cut back, 3 bases at V and 10 bases at J, with 13 bases in the middle. Germline lookup yields CDR1 SGHTA and CDR2 FQGNSA. This CDR3 reads CASSLSTIEEQFF. For the CDR3, the DNA is TGTGCCAGCAGCTTGTCTACCATTGAGGAGCAGTTCTTC.

The J gene is TRBJ1-6, the V gene TRBV18; D gene ambiguous. Between the trimmed V and J ends, which lost 4 bases and 10 bases, there was a span of 14 bases. Germline CDR1 is KGHSH and CDR2 is LQKENI. This CDR3 contains 14 residues. CDR3 in amino acids: CASSQDRWRSPLHF. CDR3 coding DNA: TGTGCCAGCTCACAAGACCGGTGGCGGTCACCCCTCCACTTT. Drawing the rest from reference TRBV18 and TRBJ1-6, the complete variable domain is NAGVMQNPRHLVRRRGQEARLRCSPMKGHSHVYWYRQLPEEGLKFMVYLQKENIIDESGMPKERFSAEFPKEGPSILRIQQVVRGDSAAYFCASSQDRWRSPLHFGNGTRLTVT.

There are many counts of this clone. The chain joins TRBV11-3 to TRBJ2-7, with TRBD2 identical over 11 bases. The germline CDR1 and CDR2 sequences are SGHNT and YENEEA. With V trimmed by 8 bases and J by 6 bases, 9 bases remained unmatched. The CDR3 has 14 residues. The CDR3 is CASFLSSGRFEQYF. DNA of the CDR3: TGTGCCAGCTTCCTCTCTAGCGGGAGGTTCGAGCAGTACTTC. Filled out from reference TRBV11-3 and TRBJ2-7, the complete variable domain reads EAGVVQSPRYKIIEKKQPVAFWCNPISGHNTLYWYLQNLGQGPELLIRYENEEAVDDSQLPKDRFSAERLKGVDSTLKIQPAELGDSAVYLCASFLSSGRFEQYFGPGTRLTVT.

J is TRBJ2-7 and V is TRBV11-2; D unclear. This CDR3 spans 12 amino acids. The V gene's germline CDR1 is SGHAT and CDR2 FQNNGV. Trimming pared 1 base from V and 3 bases from J, leaving 4 bases between. The CDR3 sequence: CASSLVSYEQYF. For the CDR3, the DNA is TGTGCCAGCAGCTTAGTCAGCTACGAGCAGTACTTC.

V is TRBV2 and J is TRBJ1-5, with D perhaps matching TRBD1 (5 bases). The V end lost 9 bases, the J end lost 4 bases, and 16 bases lay between the germline ends. Germline CDR1 is SNHLY and CDR2 is FYNNEI. The CDR3 extends over 14 amino acids. CDR3 DNA sequence: TGTGCCAGTAATGAGGTACCAGGGAATCAGCCCCAGCATTTT. This translates into CASNEVPGNQPQHF.

The V gene is TRBV14, the J gene TRBJ1-2; no clear D. V was pared by 0 bases and J by 4 bases, with 18 bases between. Germline loops: CDR1 SGHDN, CDR2 FVKESK. The CDR3 is 17 amino acids. Here the CDR3 DNA reads TGTGCCAGCAGCCAAGATTGGGCTCGAGAAGGGAGCTATGGCTACACCTTC. This codes for CASSQDWAREGSYGYTF.

The chain carries TRBV24-1 and TRBJ2-1, with TRBD2 identical over 12 bases. The V and J ends lost 6 bases and 3 bases, in that order; junction bases with no gene match: 8. This CDR3 is built from 17 residues. Germline lookup yields CDR1 KGHDR and CDR2 SFDVKD. The CDR3 DNA is TGTGCCACCAGTCCGACTAGCGGGGGAGGGAACTACAATGAGCAGTTCTTC. It yields the protein CATSPTSGGGNYNEQFF.

CDR3 residues: CASSPSRGHSMNTEAFF. In DNA, the CDR3 is TGTGCCAGCTCACCAAGCAGGGGCCATAGCATGAACACTGAAGCTTTCTTT. V gene TRBV18 combines with J gene TRBJ1-1; D is possibly TRBD1 (6 bases). The CDR3 totals 17 residues. The germline gives CDR1 KGHSH, CDR2 LQKENI. V was clipped by 2 bases and J by 0 bases, with 16 bases between them.

This clone was seen more than once but under ten times. The genes are TRBV7-9 and TRBJ2-5; TRBD2 might be the D (5 bases). The V end was cut by 8 bases, the J end by 5 bases, with 18 bases between. Germline CDR1 reads SEHNR; CDR2 reads FQNEAQ (reference sequence). This CDR3 contains 14 residues. The CDR3 DNA follows: TGTGCCAGCCGACCTGGGTCGGGATGGGAGACCCAGTACTTC. It encodes CASRPGSGWETQYF.

The J gene is TRBJ2-2, the V gene TRBV19, with 12 bases that match TRBD1. The CDR3 sequence is 16 residues long. Germline values: CDR1 LNHDA, CDR2 SQIVND (reference sequence). V was pared by 7 bases and J by 6 bases, with 9 bases of the junction left unmatched. Written as DNA, the CDR3 is TGTGCCAGTAAGGGGGGGACAGGGGGCTCCCCCGGGGAGCTGTTTTTT. This encodes CASKGGTGGSPGELFF.

The V and J genes are TRBV19 and TRBJ1-2, with 10 bases identical to TRBD1. CDR1 and CDR2 from the germline V gene are LNHDA and SQIVND (reference sequence). After removal of 5 bases from V and 0 bases from J, the junction contained 3 bases not matched to a gene. This CDR3 has 15 amino acids. DNA of the CDR3: TGTGCCAGTAGTCCAGGGACAGGGGCTAACTATGGCTACACCTTC. It is translated as CASSPGTGANYGYTF.

The genes are TRBV7-9 and TRBJ2-1; 8 positions agree with TRBD1. The junction had 8 bases not matched to a gene; V was cut back by 5 bases and J by 5 bases. This CDR3 region has 15 residues. Germline loops: CDR1 SEHNR, CDR2 FQNEAQ (reference sequence). The chain's CDR3 is CASSRIGQGNNEQFF. CDR3 nucleotides: TGTGCCAGCAGCCGAATCGGACAGGGTAACAATGAGCAGTTCTTC. The full variable domain, with the rest looked up from reference TRBV7-9 and TRBJ2-1, is DTGVSQNPRHKITKRGQNVTFRCDPISEHNRLYWYRQTLGQGPEFLTYFQNEAQLEKSRLLSDRFSAERPKGSFSTLEIQRTEQGDSAMYLCASSRIGQGNNEQFFGPGTRLTVL.

The gene calls are TRBV2 and TRBJ1-2; possible D gene TRBD1, 5 bases. This CDR3 spans 16 amino acids. The germline V gene encodes CDR1 SNHLY and CDR2 FYNNEI. V gave up 6 bases and J gave up 4 bases, with 21 bases separating them. The CDR3 nucleotides read TGTGCCAGCAGCGTGGGTCCAGGGCGGCGGCTCTATGGCTACACCTTC. Its translation is CASSVGPGRRLYGYTF.